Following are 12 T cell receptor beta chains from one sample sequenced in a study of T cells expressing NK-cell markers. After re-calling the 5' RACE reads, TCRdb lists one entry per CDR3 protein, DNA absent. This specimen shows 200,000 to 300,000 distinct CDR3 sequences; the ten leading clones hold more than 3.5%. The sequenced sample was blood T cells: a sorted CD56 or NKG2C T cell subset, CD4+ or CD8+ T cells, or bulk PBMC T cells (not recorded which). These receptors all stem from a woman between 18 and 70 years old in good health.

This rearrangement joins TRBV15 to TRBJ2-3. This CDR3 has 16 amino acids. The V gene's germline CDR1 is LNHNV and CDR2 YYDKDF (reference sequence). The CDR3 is CATSRDARPFTDTQYF. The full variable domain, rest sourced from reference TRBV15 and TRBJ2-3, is DAMVIQNPRYQVTQFGKPVTLSCSQTLNHNVMYWYQQKSSQAPKLLFHYYDKDFNNEADTPDNFQSRRPNTSFCFLDIRSPGLGDTAMYLCATSRDARPFTDTQYFGPGTRLTVL.

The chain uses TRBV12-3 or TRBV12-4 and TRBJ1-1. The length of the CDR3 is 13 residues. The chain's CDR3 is CASSFYRNTEAFF.

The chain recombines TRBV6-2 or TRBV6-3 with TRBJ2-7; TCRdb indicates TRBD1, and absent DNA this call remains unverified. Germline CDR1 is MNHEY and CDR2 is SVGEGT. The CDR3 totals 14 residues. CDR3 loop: CASRRAQGAYEQYF.

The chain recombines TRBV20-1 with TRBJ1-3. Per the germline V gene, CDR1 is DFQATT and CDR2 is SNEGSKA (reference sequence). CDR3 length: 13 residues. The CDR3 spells CSARYTTGNTIYF.

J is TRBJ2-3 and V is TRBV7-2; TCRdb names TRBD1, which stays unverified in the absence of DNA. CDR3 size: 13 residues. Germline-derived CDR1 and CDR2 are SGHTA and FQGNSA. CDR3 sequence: CASTLDRGGTQYF.

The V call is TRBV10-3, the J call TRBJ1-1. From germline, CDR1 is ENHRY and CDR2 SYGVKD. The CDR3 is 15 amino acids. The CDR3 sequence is CAISESGTENTEAFF.

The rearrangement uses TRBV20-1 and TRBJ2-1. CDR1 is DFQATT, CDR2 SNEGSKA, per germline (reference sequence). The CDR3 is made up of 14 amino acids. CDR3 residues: CSASFDSPYNEQFF.

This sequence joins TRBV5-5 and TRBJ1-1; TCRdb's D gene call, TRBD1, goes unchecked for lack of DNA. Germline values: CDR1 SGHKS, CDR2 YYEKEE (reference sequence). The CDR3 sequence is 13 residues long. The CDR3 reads CASSSSVQGEAFF.

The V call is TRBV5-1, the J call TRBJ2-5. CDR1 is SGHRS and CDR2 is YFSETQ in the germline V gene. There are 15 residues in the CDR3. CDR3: CASSLGGSKQETQYF.

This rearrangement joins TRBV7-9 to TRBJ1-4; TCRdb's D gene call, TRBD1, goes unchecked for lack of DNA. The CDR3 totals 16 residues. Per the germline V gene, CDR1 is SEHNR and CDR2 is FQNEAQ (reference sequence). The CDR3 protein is CASSLATGGGGEKLFF. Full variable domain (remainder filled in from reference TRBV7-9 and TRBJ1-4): DTGVSQNPRHKITKRGQNVTFRCDPISEHNRLYWYRQTLGQGPEFLTYFQNEAQLEKSRLLSDRFSAERPKGSFSTLEIQRTEQGDSAMYLCASSLATGGGGEKLFFGSGTQLSVL.

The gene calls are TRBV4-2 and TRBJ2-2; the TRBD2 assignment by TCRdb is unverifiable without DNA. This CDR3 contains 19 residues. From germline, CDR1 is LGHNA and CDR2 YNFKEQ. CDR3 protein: CASSPTRSGGARGTGELFF.

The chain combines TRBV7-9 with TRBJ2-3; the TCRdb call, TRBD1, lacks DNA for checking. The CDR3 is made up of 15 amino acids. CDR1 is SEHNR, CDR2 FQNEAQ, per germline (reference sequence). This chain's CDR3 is CASSPWGGITDTQYF.